The source of this T cell receptor beta chain is a study of T cell responses to AZD1222 COVID-19 vaccine. Study results and caveats: After the peak T cell response, and only then, were repertoires sampled.

About this clone: Its antigen is not known.

Pooling covered second doses at about 4 or about 12 weeks. Produced via immunoSEQ multiplex PCR; TCRdb's table is partial and in-frame only. The sample has 250,000 to 300,000 clones; about 94% are singletons. Between the trimmed V and J ends, which lost 0 bases and 4 bases, there was a span of 15 bases. From germline, CDR1 is KGHDR and CDR2 SFDVKD. The CDR3 consists of 16 residues. V gene TRBV24-1 combines with J gene TRBJ2-7, with D tentatively TRBD1 or TRBD2 (5 bases each). This clonotype originated in an adult who received the AZD1222 COVID-19 vaccine. The sample in question was peripheral blood, obtained 28 days after the second AZD1222 dose. This CDR3 reads CATSDLQRGRPYEQYF. For the CDR3, the DNA is TGTGCCACCAGTGATTTGCAACGGGGCAGGCCGTACGAGCAGTACTTC.